The 2 T cell receptor beta chains below were found in one sample sequenced in a study of T cell responses to AZD1222 COVID-19 vaccine. Method: immunoSEQ multiplex PCR; TCRdb's copy keeps in-frame clones and lacks some. This table holds some 25,000 clones, around 87% found once. Sequencing was performed on peripheral blood, taken 28 days after the second AZD1222 dose. These receptors were taken from an adult who received the AZD1222 COVID-19 vaccine.

V is TRBV10-3 and J is TRBJ1-2; 9 positions match TRBD1. CDR1 ENHRY and CDR2 SYGVKD come from the germline V gene. The CDR3 loop spans 12 amino acids. V shed 8 bases and J 8 bases; nucleotides not matched to a gene: 6. The CDR3 sequence: CAIRDRVLGYTF. As DNA, the CDR3 is TGTGCCATCCGGGACAGGGTATTAGGCTACACCTTC.

The rearrangement uses TRBV9 and TRBJ2-5, with unresolved D. V lost 4 bases and J lost 0, with 4 bases in between. Looked up from germline, CDR1 is SGDLS and CDR2 is YYNGEE. CDR3 size: 12 residues. CDR3 residues: CASSRNQETQYF. CDR3 coding DNA: TGTGCCAGCAGCAGGAACCAAGAGACCCAGTACTTC.